Sequencing of this T cell receptor (beta chain) was carried out in a study of T cell changes during pregnancy in multiple sclerosis. Some clones are missing from TCRdb's copy, which holds only in-frame ones; the method was immunoSEQ multiplex PCR. The sample has 45,000 to 65,000 clones, 94% seen once. The V gene's germline CDR1 is GTSNPN and CDR2 SVGIG (reference sequence). Trimming took 0 bases from V and 9 from J; bases not matched to a gene: 13. The CDR3 contains 17 residues. The TCR was taken from a female donor with multiple sclerosis, enrolled in a pregnancy study. The rearrangement uses TRBV30 and TRBJ2-1; 11 positions agree with TRBD1. The source material was CD8+ T cells from peripheral blood mononuclear cells, sampled in the third trimester of pregnancy. The CDR3 DNA sequence: TGTGCCTGGAGTGTAAGGTGGGGGACAGGGGGTAGGGGTGAGCAGTTCTTC. Translated: CAWSVRWGTGGRGEQFF. The full variable domain, in which reference TRBV30 and TRBJ2-1 provide the parts outside the CDR3, is SQTIHQWPATLVQPVGSPLSLECTVEGTSNPNLYWYRQAAGRGLQLLFYSVGIGQISSEVPQNLSASRPQDRQFILSSKKLLLSDSGFYLCAWSVRWGTGGRGEQFFGPGTRLTVL.